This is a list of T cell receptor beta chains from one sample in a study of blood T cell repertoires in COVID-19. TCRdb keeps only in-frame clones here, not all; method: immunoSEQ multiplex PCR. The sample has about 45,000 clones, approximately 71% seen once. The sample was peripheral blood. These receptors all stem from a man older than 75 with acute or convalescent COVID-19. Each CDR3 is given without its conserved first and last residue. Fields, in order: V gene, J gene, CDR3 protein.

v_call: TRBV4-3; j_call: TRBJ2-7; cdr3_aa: ASSQAGTGSYEQY
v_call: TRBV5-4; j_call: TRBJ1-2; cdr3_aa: ASSSQTQGNYGYT
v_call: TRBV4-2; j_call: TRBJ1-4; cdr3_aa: ASSAQGADYEKLF
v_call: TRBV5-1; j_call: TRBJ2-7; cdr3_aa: ASSARTGSYEQY
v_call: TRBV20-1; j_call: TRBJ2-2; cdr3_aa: SASDRGMSSGELF
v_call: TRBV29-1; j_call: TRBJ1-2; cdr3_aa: SATGDNYGYT
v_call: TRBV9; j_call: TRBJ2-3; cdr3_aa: ASSVRGGVLDTQY
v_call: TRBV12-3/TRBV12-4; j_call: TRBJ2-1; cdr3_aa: ASSFTRYNEQF
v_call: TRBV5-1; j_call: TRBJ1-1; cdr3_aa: ASGNRGDAF
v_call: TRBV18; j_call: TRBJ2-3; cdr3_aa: ASSRTGGADTQY
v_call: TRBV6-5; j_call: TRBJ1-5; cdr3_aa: ASSSHRGTGNQPQH
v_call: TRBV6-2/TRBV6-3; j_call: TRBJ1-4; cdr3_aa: ASSYSSGTGNEKLF
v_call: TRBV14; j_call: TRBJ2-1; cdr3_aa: ASSPLLGGVEQF
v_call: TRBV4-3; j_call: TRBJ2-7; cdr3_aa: ASSQDLKAVYEQY
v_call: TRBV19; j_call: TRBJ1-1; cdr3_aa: ASSMGRGTEAF
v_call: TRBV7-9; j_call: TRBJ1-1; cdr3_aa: ASSLVETMNTEAF
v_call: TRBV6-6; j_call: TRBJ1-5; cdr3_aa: ASSVLGPGNQPQH
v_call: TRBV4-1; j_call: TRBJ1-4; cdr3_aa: ASSQETGESEKLF
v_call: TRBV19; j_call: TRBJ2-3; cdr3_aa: ASRNTGTDTQY
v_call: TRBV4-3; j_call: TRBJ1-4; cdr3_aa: ASSPNPHPNEKLF
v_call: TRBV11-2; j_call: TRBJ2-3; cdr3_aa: ASSPGTSADTQY
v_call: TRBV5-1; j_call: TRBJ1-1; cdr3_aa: ASSPRGQGNLNTEAF
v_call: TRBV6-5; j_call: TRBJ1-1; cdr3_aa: ASSLQGANTEAF
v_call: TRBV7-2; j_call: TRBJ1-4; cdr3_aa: ASGLQGNEKLF
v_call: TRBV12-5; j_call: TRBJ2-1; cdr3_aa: ASVRTGYNEQF
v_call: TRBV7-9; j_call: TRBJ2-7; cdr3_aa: ASSATGGLGYEQY
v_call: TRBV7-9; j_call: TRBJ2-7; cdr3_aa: ASSIHRDISYEQY
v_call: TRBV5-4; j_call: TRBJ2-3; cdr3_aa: ASSWDRVSTDTQY
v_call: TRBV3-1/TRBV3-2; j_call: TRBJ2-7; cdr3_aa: ASRGTNYEQY
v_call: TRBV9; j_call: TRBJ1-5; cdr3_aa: ASSVGGQGWQPQH
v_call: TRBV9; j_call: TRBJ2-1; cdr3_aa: ASSFGLAGEQF